This passage covers 22 T cell receptor beta chains from one sample sequenced in a study of shared clonotypes between healthy human individuals. Sequencing was performed with immunoSEQ multiplex PCR; in TCRdb, only in-frame clones are kept and a portion is missing. The sample includes some 2,500,000 clones, 93% of them seen just once. Specimen: naive CD4+ T cells from PBMCs. Subset defined: CD45RA+ positively selected. These TCRs come from a man between 18 and 29 years old in good health. Some clones in this sample may be carry-over from other donors' samples.

The CDR3: CASSIAGYGYTF. CDR3 DNA sequence: TGCGCCAGCAGCATCGCAGGGTATGGCTACACCTTC. V usage is TRBV5-1 and J usage is TRBJ1-2, with D perhaps matching TRBD1 (5 bases). V lost 4 bases and J 5 bases, leaving 9 bases between the germline ends. CDR1 SGHRS and CDR2 YFSETQ come from the germline V gene. This CDR3 has 12 amino acids.

V is TRBV5-1 and J is TRBJ1-1, with a tentative D call TRBD1 (6 bases). Germline V gives CDR1 SGHRS, CDR2 YFSETQ. The CDR3 totals 15 residues. Trimming shortened V by 1 base and J by 2 bases, and 12 bases separated the two germline ends. CDR3 loop: CASSLITGSNTEAFF. The CDR3 DNA follows: TGCGCCAGCAGCTTGATCACAGGGTCAAACACTGAAGCTTTCTTT.

This chain connects TRBV27 to TRBJ1-5; D might be TRBD1 (6 bases). This CDR3 spans 17 amino acids. V lost 3 bases to trimming and J lost 3 bases, with 18 bases between them. Germline CDR1 MNHEY, CDR2 SMNVEV (reference sequence). For the CDR3, the DNA is TGTGCCAGCAGTTTGACAGGTCAGTTGGTAAACAATCAGCCCCAGCATTTT. Protein product: CASSLTGQLVNNQPQHF.

The CDR3 DNA reads TGTGCCAGCACAGAAGTCGCTGAAGCTTTCTTT. Translating it yields CASTEVAEAFF. The chain uses TRBV6-1 and TRBJ1-1; unclear D gene. The CDR3 loop spans 11 amino acids. The ends were cut back, 7 bases at V and 6 bases at J, with 9 bases in the middle. Germline CDR1 MNHNS, CDR2 SASEGT.

The chain combines TRBV28 with TRBJ1-5, with D unclear. The CDR3 sequence is 13 residues long. V lost 9 bases and J 7 bases, leaving 16 bases between the germline ends. Looked up from germline, CDR1 is MDHEN and CDR2 is SYDVKM. This CDR3 is CASGEGGKQPQHF. CDR3 coding DNA: TGTGCCAGTGGTGAGGGTGGGAAGCAGCCCCAGCATTTT.

The V call is TRBV7-2, the J call TRBJ2-1, with TRBD2 as a possible D gene (5 bases). V was pared by 1 base and J by 7 bases, with 14 bases between. The CDR3 sequence is 15 residues long. CDR1 is SGHTA and CDR2 is FQGNSA in the germline V gene. DNA of the CDR3: TGTGCCAGCAGCTTAGAAAACCTCCCGGGGAATGAGCAGTTCTTC. Its protein is CASSLENLPGNEQFF. The full variable domain, with the rest looked up from reference TRBV7-2 and TRBJ2-1, is GAGVSQSPSNKVTEKGKDVELRCDPISGHTALYWYRQSLGQGLEFLIYFQGNSAPDKSGLPSDRFSAERTGGSVSTLTIQRTQQEDSAVYLCASSLENLPGNEQFFGPGTRLTVL.

This chain connects TRBV7-2 to TRBJ1-2, with no clear D. Germline-derived CDR1 and CDR2 are SGHTA and FQGNSA. The CDR3 sequence is 15 residues long. With 1 base removed from V and 0 bases from J, the gap between germline ends came to 9 bases. The CDR3 sequence: CASSLGGQANYGYTF. CDR3 DNA: TGTGCCAGCAGCTTAGGTGGCCAAGCTAACTATGGCTACACCTTC.

As for this clone: An end of the junction differs from the germline gene, which may be a read error. V usage is TRBV5-8 and J usage is TRBJ2-7, with a tentative D call TRBD2 (6 bases). The CDR3 is 14 amino acids. Germline CDR1 and CDR2: SGHTS and YDEGEE. The CDR3 DNA reads as TGTGCCAGCAGCTTACGGGGCGGGGCCCTACGACGGGACTTC. Amino acids: CASSLRGGALRRDF.

The rearrangement joins TRBV30 to TRBJ2-7; D is unresolved. V was cut by 3 bases and J by 3 bases, with 9 bases left in between. This CDR3 has 12 amino acids. Germline loops: CDR1 GTSNPN, CDR2 SVGIG (reference sequence). The CDR3 bases are TGTGCCTGGAGCCACAGCTACTACGAGCAGTACTTC. It translates to CAWSHSYYEQYF.

This sequence joins TRBV6-5 and TRBJ2-2, with a tentative D call TRBD1 (6 bases). V dropped 9 bases and J dropped 5 bases, with 19 bases sitting between them. The CDR3 sequence is 15 residues long. The germline CDR1 and CDR2 sequences are MNHEY and SVGAGI. The CDR3 DNA reads as TGTGCCAGTACTGGTCGGGGCCAGGGGACCGGGGAGCTGTTTTTT. This codes for CASTGRGQGTGELFF.

The chain joins TRBV5-1 to TRBJ2-5; D is possibly TRBD1 (6 bases). Germline values: CDR1 SGHRS, CDR2 YFSETQ. Trimming stripped 3 bases from V and 1 base from J, with 16 bases between. CDR3 length equals 16 residues. The DNA for the CDR3 is TGCGCCAGCAGCTACGACCCCCTGACAGGCCAAGAGACCCAGTACTTC. Translation: CASSYDPLTGQETQYF.

The DNA for the CDR3 is TGTGCCAGCACCCAGGGGGGGAGTCAGCCCCAGCATTTT. Protein product: CASTQGGSQPQHF. The chain has TRBV6-1 and TRBJ1-5; the match to TRBD1 covers 7 bases. The V gene end was trimmed by 7 bases and the J gene end by 6 bases; junction bases not matched to a gene: 6. The CDR3 is 13 residues long. The germline V gene has CDR1 MNHNS and CDR2 SASEGT.

V is TRBV11-2 and J is TRBJ2-7, with TRBD2 matching over 12 bases. The junction had 4 bases not matched to a gene; V was cut back by 4 bases and J by 6 bases. The CDR3 length is 14 residues. Germline V lookup: CDR1 SGHAT, CDR2 FQNNGV. As DNA, the CDR3 is TGTGCCAGCAGCTCCTGGACTAGCGGGATCGAGCAGTACTTC. Encoded protein: CASSSWTSGIEQYF. Together with reference TRBV11-2 and TRBJ2-7, the CDR3 gives the full variable domain: EAGVAQSPRYKIIEKRQSVAFWCNPISGHATLYWYQQILGQGPKLLIQFQNNGVVDDSQLPKDRFSAERLKGVDSTLKIQPAKLEDSAVYLCASSSWTSGIEQYFGPGTRLTVT.

The chain recombines TRBV18 with TRBJ1-1; a weak D match, TRBD1 (5 bases). Looked up from germline, CDR1 is KGHSH and CDR2 is LQKENI. This CDR3 spans 15 amino acids. Between the trimmed V and J ends, which lost 3 bases and 0 bases, there was a span of 11 bases. The CDR3 DNA sequence: TGTGCCAGCTCACCGAGCGGGGCCTTGAACACTGAAGCTTTCTTT. The encoded protein is CASSPSGALNTEAFF.

The genes are TRBV5-5 and TRBJ2-1; tentatively, D is TRBD2 (5 bases). V shed 1 base and J shed 4 bases, with 12 bases lying between them. The CDR3 contains 15 residues. In germline, CDR1 is SGHKS, CDR2 YYEKEE (reference sequence). The CDR3 protein is CASSLQTIAYNEQFF. The CDR3 DNA is TGTGCCAGCAGCTTGCAGACTATTGCTTACAATGAGCAGTTCTTC.

The rearrangement links TRBV19 to TRBJ1-3; tentative D call: TRBD1 (6 bases). CDR1 is LNHDA and CDR2 is SQIVND in the germline V gene (reference sequence). The CDR3 covers 15 residues. The V gene lost 4 bases and the J gene lost 5 bases, with 15 bases spanning the gap. As DNA, the CDR3 is TGTGCCAGTAGTAATGCCCGGGGGGGCAGAAACACCATATATTTT. Translation gives CASSNARGGRNTIYF.

This chain uses TRBV28 with TRBJ2-1, with a possible D match to TRBD1 (6 bases). CDR1 is MDHEN, CDR2 SYDVKM, per germline. Deletions cut 5 bases from V and 4 bases from J, with 9 bases between. The CDR3 has 13 amino acids. The CDR3 is CASSVTGYNEQFF. The CDR3 DNA sequence: TGTGCCAGCAGTGTGACAGGTTACAATGAGCAGTTCTTC.

Turning to this clone: Within the sample, other DNA sequences also encode this same CDR3. The chain carries TRBV7-3 and TRBJ2-2; no definite D call. CDR1 and CDR2 from the germline V gene are SGHTA and FQGTGA. With 6 bases removed from V and 1 base from J, the gap between germline ends came to 6 bases. This CDR3 is built from 13 residues. The CDR3 sequence is CASSLENTGELFF. CDR3 bases: TGTGCCAGCAGTTTAGAGAACACCGGGGAGCTGTTTTTT.

The chain carries TRBV4-2 and TRBJ2-1, with D possibly TRBD2 on 5 matching bases. CDR1 is LGHNA and CDR2 is YNFKEQ in the germline V gene. This CDR3 comprises 15 residues. Trimming stripped 8 bases from V and 3 bases from J, with 17 bases between. The CDR3 sequence: CASAPTPAVYNEQFF. Here the CDR3 DNA reads TGTGCCAGCGCGCCAACACCAGCGGTCTACAATGAGCAGTTCTTC.

The rearrangement uses TRBV6-1 and TRBJ2-6, with a weak D call TRBD1 (5 bases). Germline CDR1 and CDR2: MNHNS and SASEGT. This CDR3 is built from 15 residues. V dropped 7 bases and J dropped 2 bases, with 12 bases sitting between them. CDR3 in DNA: TGTGCCAGCACCTCTCAGGGTGCTGGGGCCAACGTCCTGACTTTC. Residues: CASTSQGAGANVLTF.

The chain carries TRBV19 and TRBJ2-7, with TRBD1 as a possible D gene (7 bases). The CDR3 length is 14 residues. The V and J ends lost 2 bases and 6 bases respectively, with 14 bases between them. Looked up from germline, CDR1 is LNHDA and CDR2 is SQIVND (reference sequence). This CDR3 reads CASSITRGASEQYF. CDR3 DNA sequence: TGTGCCAGTAGTATAACCAGGGGGGCCTCCGAGCAGTACTTC.

The CDR3 loop reads CASSPRLAGGLSYEQYF. In nucleotides, the CDR3 is TGTGCCAGCAGCCCCCGTTTAGCGGGAGGGCTTTCCTACGAGCAGTACTTC. The rearrangement joins TRBV11-2 to TRBJ2-5, with 11 bases fitting TRBD2. The DNA end lines up better with TRBJ2-7; the J call may be wrong. Germline CDR1 and CDR2: SGHAT and FQNNGV. CDR3 length equals 17 residues.